The rows below give T cell receptor beta chains drawn from one sample of a study of long-term antiretroviral therapy in people with HIV. Sequencing was performed with immunoSEQ multiplex PCR; in TCRdb, only in-frame clones are kept and a portion is missing. The repertoire has about 28,000 clones, about 86% of them found once; the top ten carry 4.8%. Sequences were derived from unsorted PBMCs, sampled 0.8 years after starting antiretroviral therapy. The receptors derive from a woman in her twenties or thirties with HIV. Both conserved end residues are trimmed from each CDR3.

TRBV7-7	ASSLDAGKQETQY
TRBV5-6	ASSFYQGMSYEQY
TRBV4-1	ASSQNIPDRGNSPLH
TRBV5-1	ASSLVAGGTGKAF
TRBV5-5	ASRRAGTGIVETQY
TRBV9	ASSLRGGYGYT
TRBV27	ASSHRPTLSYNSPLH
TRBV19	ASCRESAGANVLT
TRBV19	ASTPGQGRYYT
TRBV11-2	ASSFSGGNNNEQF
TRBV30	AWRGKGALDTQY
TRBV4-1	ASSRQGLGSGANVLT
TRBV6-1	ASSLRDPTDTQY
TRBV6-1	ASRQAYGYT
TRBV7-9	ASSSGDRGRNTQY
TRBV10-2	ASSESYPATGELF
TRBV5-8	ASSPYNTGTRDGYT
TRBV5-6	ASGLWAYYNEQF
TRBV15	ATSTPGGNTIY
TRBV6-1	ASSADPPATGELF
TRBV5-1	ASSSNYQETQY
TRBV13	ASSLGDRAGNTIY
TRBV27	ASSLLDRGSGYT
TRBV30	AWNGLTEAF
TRBV5-5	ASSLEGAGANVLT
TRBV30	AWSSRGGYSGNTIY
TRBV6-6	ASSYADRGARETQY
TRBV7-9	ASSRGQRNTGELF
TRBV11-2	ASSFTSGGVRDTQY
TRBV7-9	ASAQGTDTQY
TRBV9	ASSEGQGSNEQF
TRBV2	ASSVPETGGKRSPLH
TRBV6-5	ASSPGGSNEQF
TRBV5-6	ASSFGGGKGSTDTQY
TRBV7-6	ASSSLSGQSGTQY
TRBV13	ASSIFEPGPGELF
TRBV7-6	ASSLAGVGATYEQY
TRBV27	ASSIGGNGYT
TRBV10-2	ASSESKRGKDTQY
TRBV18	ASSPPDGGARGYT
TRBV6-5	ASSYSVGTGEAF
TRBV19	ASSGFMGGNQPQH
TRBV19	ASSTDRSYSPLH
TRBV11-2	ASSLVSTSAYEQY
TRBV7-3	ASSLSPRAGGPDTQY
TRBV11-2	ASSFAYGQYNEQF
TRBV5-1	ASSFSGTGVTDTQY
TRBV5-5	ASSFESDRANEKLF
TRBV27	ASSLREGLNSPLH
TRBV4-2	ASSQGSLAGQETQY
TRBV5-6	ASSLALQGLGYT
TRBV4-1	ASSQGRLAGGSSSYNEQF
TRBV6-1	ASRGGRGTDTQY
TRBV6-1	ASSGQGIGELF
TRBV6-5	ASSYSRQDFGYT
TRBV12-5	ASGLSQEPQH
TRBV6-1	ASSGIINFGYGYT
TRBV6-1	ASSENRRTSASETQY
TRBV30	AWNVWANTEAF